The source of this TCR beta chain is a study of blood T cells in healthy people across ages. As to this clonotype: Its antigen remains unknown.

Next came a second PCR, run for about 6 to 12 cycles, which used a sample-barcoded 5' primer along with a J-beta primer mix. TCRdb re-derived calls from the 5' RACE reads in MiXCR, one entry per CDR3 protein. The sample lists some 920,000 distinct CDR3 sequences; 45% to 60% were seen once. Study-wide results and limits: Underestimates were what the diversity estimates from one million T cells were considered to be.

The CDR3 consists of 14 residues. Germline V lookup: CDR1 SGHTA, CDR2 FQGNSA. The V and J ends lost 1 base and 7 bases respectively, with 13 bases between them. The V and J genes are TRBV7-2 and TRBJ2-5; D unclear. This TCR derives from a woman in her sixties in good health. The specimen sequenced was blood. CDR3 in DNA: TGTGCCAGCAGCTTAGATGACCGGGTTGGGACCCAGTACTTC. It translates to CASSLDDRVGTQYF. Filled out from reference TRBV7-2 and TRBJ2-5, the complete variable domain reads GAGVSQSPSNKVTEKGKDVELRCDPISGHTALYWYRQSLGQGLEFLIYFQGNSAPDKSGLPSDRFSAERTGGSVSTLTIQRTQQEDSAVYLCASSLDDRVGTQYFGPGTRLLVL.